The clone carrying this TCR beta chain showed up many times. These data come from a study of blood T cells in healthy people across ages. It was with a sample-barcoded 5' primer and a J-beta primer mix that a second PCR of about 6 to 12 cycles was run. Each CDR3 protein gets one entry after TCRdb re-called the 5' RACE reads with MiXCR. The sample includes roughly 900,000 distinct CDR3 sequences, roughly 26% of them seen just once. The germline V gene encodes CDR1 SGHAT and CDR2 FQNNGV. The CDR3 totals 15 residues. The V and J ends lost 2 bases and 5 bases respectively, with 15 bases between them. The chain combines TRBV11-2 with TRBJ2-5, with D perhaps matching TRBD1 (6 bases). This receptor was identified in an elderly woman in good health. Sequences were obtained from blood. CDR3: CASSLFLSQGETQYF. The CDR3 DNA sequence: TGTGCCAGCAGCTTATTCCTCAGCCAGGGGGAGACCCAGTACTTC. Complete variable domain (other parts from reference TRBV11-2 and TRBJ2-5): EAGVAQSPRYKIIEKRQSVAFWCNPISGHATLYWYQQILGQGPKLLIQFQNNGVVDDSQLPKDRFSAERLKGVDSTLKIQPAKLEDSAVYLCASSLFLSQGETQYFGPGTRLLVL.